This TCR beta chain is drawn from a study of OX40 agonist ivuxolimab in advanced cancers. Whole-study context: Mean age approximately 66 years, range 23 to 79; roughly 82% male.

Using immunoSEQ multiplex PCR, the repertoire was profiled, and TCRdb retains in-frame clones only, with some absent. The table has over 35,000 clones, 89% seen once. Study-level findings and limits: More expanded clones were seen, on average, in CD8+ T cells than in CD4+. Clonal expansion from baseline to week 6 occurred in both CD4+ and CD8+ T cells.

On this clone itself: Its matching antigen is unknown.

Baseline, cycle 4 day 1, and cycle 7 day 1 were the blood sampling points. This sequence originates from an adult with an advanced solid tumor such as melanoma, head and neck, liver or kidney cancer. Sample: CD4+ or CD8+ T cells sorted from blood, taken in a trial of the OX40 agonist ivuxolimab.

In nucleotides, the CDR3 is TGCGCCACCGGGACAGGGACTAACACTGAAGCTTTCTTT. It yields the protein CATGTGTNTEAFF. This chain connects TRBV4-1 to TRBJ1-1; 9 bases fit TRBD1. The J segment lost 2 bases and the V segment lost 10 bases, leaving 5 bases of the junction unmatched. Germline CDR1 MGHRA, CDR2 YSYEKL. The CDR3 has 13 residues.